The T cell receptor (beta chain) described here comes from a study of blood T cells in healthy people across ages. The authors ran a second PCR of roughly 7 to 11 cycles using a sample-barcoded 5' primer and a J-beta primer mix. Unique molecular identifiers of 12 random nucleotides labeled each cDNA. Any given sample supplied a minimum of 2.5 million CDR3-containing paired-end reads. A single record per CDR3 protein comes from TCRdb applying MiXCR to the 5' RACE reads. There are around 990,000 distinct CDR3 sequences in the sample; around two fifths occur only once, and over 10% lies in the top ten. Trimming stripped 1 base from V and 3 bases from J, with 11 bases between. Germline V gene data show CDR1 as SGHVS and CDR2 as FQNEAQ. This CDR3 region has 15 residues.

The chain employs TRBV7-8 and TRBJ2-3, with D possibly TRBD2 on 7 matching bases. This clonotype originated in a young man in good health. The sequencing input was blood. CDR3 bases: TGTGCCAGCAGCTTAGAAGGGGGGGCAACAGATACGCAGTATTTT. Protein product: CASSLEGGATDTQYF. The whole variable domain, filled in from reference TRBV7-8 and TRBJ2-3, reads GAGVSQSPRYKVAKRGQDVALRCDPISGHVSLFWYQQALGQGPEFLTYFQNEAQLDKSGLPSDRFFAERPEGSVSTLKIQRTQQEDSAVYLCASSLEGGATDTQYFGPGTRLTVL.